Sequencing of this T cell receptor beta chain was carried out in a study of T-cell memory formation after mild COVID-19 listed by TCRdb under 2021. Describing the broader study: TCR sequence clusters from the two donors were largely donor specific. T-cell clones expanding and contracting after mild COVID-19 in a couple of donors were tracked by longitudinal TCRalpha and TCRbeta repertoire sequencing. The cohort comprised two young, previously healthy adult volunteers, one female and one male.

The sample was run on an Illumina NovaSeq 6000. Using 5'RACE with constant-segment primers, TCRalpha and TCRbeta cDNA libraries were constructed, with sample barcodes and unique molecular identifiers added in the process. RNA was extracted from every sample with Trizol reagent. The libraries were amplified in two PCR steps, and the second step added a second sample barcode and Illumina TruSeq adapters. Libraries were sequenced on an Illumina NovaSeq with 2 x 150 bp paired-end reads. On the authors' methods: With migec v1.2.7, reads were demultiplexed and then collapsed into UMI-guided consensus sequences. With mixcr v2.1.11, UMI consensuses were aligned to TRA and TRB V and J templates and assembled into clonotypes. Expanded or contracted clonotypes were those called significant by both edgeR and NoisET, with noise models trained on biological replicates. edgeR calls used a false discovery rate-adjusted p below 0.01 and a log2 fold-change threshold of 1. As an exploratory analysis of dynamics, PCA with hierarchical clustering was applied to max-normalized trajectories of the 1000 most abundant clonotypes. Separately sequenced CD4+ and CD8+ repertoires were used to assign the CD4 or CD8 phenotype of responding clones. TCRdb itself trimmed the public reads at Q25 with fastp, ran MiXCR and retained productive beta chains. Every CDR3 protein is listed once, alongside the most common genes and DNA of its rows. TCRdb's processing, not the study's, gives the V and J calls here. The sample includes 300,000 to 400,000 distinct CDR3 sequences, with 25% to 30% observed a single time. The leading ten clones occupy roughly 14% of the sample.

PBMCs were isolated by Ficoll-Paque density gradient centrifugation. Overall results and qualifications from the work: Only a couple of mild cases were covered in the study, and larger cohorts including severe cases with pre-infection samples were considered necessary. Balanced CD4/CD8 phenotypes were observed for clones contracting from day 15 to 85, whereas a bias towards CD4+ was observed for a second wave of clones expanding from day 15 to 37. The second-wave clones that peaked on day 37 were not confirmed to be SARS-CoV-2 specific. Contracting CD4+ clones appeared mostly in the CM and EM memory subsets, whereas CD8+ clones were enriched in EMRA. The detection of some responding clones in pre-infection memory suggests that pre-existing cross-reactive memory T cells joined the SARS-CoV-2 response.

Comment on this clonotype: No cognate antigen has been identified for it. Per-base quality was not reported, and no clone a single base away is much larger than it.

From a lookup of the germline V gene, CDR1 and CDR2 are SGHRS and YFSETQ. V is clipped by 0 bases and J by 5 bases, and the sequence between their germline boundaries is 10 bases long. The CDR3 runs 14 residues from the cysteine to the phenylalanine. The sequence is cut down to CDR3 DNA, 42 bases in frame from base 1. This TCR derives from an adult woman who had mild COVID-19 (a few samples of this study predate the infection). The sample titles of this study are shuffled in the database, so cell type and time point are left out; the donor was told from shared clones. The sequenced sample was PBMCs or a T cell subset sorted from them (not recorded which). The V and J genes are TRBV5-1 and TRBJ2-3; there is no confident call for the D gene. The CDR3 in this case is CASSLEGFQDTQYF. The DNA sequence is TGCGCCAGCAGCTTGGAGGGCTTTCAAGATACGCAGTATTTT. The entire variable domain, with the stretches around the CDR3 drawn from the reference TRBV5-1 and TRBJ2-3 proteins, is KAGVTQTPRYLIKTRGQQVTLSCSPISGHRSVSWYQQTPGQGLQFLFEYFSETQRNKGNFPGRFSGRQFSNSRSEMNVSTLELGDSALYLCASSLEGFQDTQYFGPGTRLTVL.